These 9 T cell receptor beta chains were sequenced from one sample in a study of shared clonotypes between healthy human individuals. Method: immunoSEQ multiplex PCR; TCRdb's copy keeps in-frame clones and lacks some. The table has approximately 980,000 clones, about 80% seen once; the top ten hold about 1.5%. The specimen was memory CD4+ T cells sorted from blood. Subset noted: CD45RA-negative fraction. These receptors came from a man aged 18 to 30 in good health.

The rearrangement joins TRBV4-3 to TRBJ2-2; 7 bases line up with TRBD1. This CDR3 has 15 amino acids. Looked up from germline, CDR1 is LGHNA and CDR2 is YSLEER. V lost 3 bases to trimming and J lost 5 bases; unmatched junction nucleotides: 6. CDR3 sequence: CASSHDRAETGELFF. For the CDR3, the DNA is TGCGCCAGCAGCCACGACAGGGCCGAAACCGGGGAGCTGTTTTTT.

The chain has TRBV21-1 and TRBJ1-4. TRBV21-1 is a listed pseudogene. This CDR3 region has 21 residues. The CDR3 loop is CASSKRLTVRGQQVVDEKLFF. CDR3 DNA sequence: TGTGCCAGCAGCAAAAGATTAACCGTCCGGGGGCAACAGGTTGTGGATGAAAAACTGTTTTTT.

The gene calls are TRBV18 and TRBJ2-6; D possibly matches TRBD1 or TRBD2 (6 bases each). Trimming left V 2 bases short and J 3 bases short, with 14 bases between. The length of the CDR3 is 17 residues. Germline lookup yields CDR1 KGHSH and CDR2 LQKENI. CDR3 loop: CASSPSGALGGANVLTF. DNA of the CDR3: TGTGCCAGCTCACCATCGGGGGCCCTAGGTGGGGCCAACGTCCTGACTTTC.

The CDR3 DNA reads as TGTGCCAGCAGTTTCCCCGGGGTAGCGTCAGATACGCAGTATTTT. Translating gives CASSFPGVASDTQYF. The rearrangement uses TRBV28 and TRBJ2-3, with a possible D match to TRBD2 (5 bases). The CDR3 loop spans 15 amino acids. CDR1 is MDHEN, CDR2 SYDVKM, per germline. Between the trimmed V and J ends, which lost 3 bases and 4 bases, there was a span of 14 bases. Full variable domain (rest looked up from reference TRBV28 and TRBJ2-3): DVKVTQSSRYLVKRTGEKVFLECVQDMDHENMFWYRQDPGLGLRLIYFSYDVKMKEKGDIPEGYSVSREKKERFSLILESASTNQTSMYLCASSFPGVASDTQYFGPGTRLTVL.

This chain links TRBV18 with TRBJ2-5; D gene ambiguous. Trimming left V 3 bases short and J 2 bases short, with 13 bases between. This CDR3 is built from 15 residues. CDR1 and CDR2 (germline): KGHSH, LQKENI. The CDR3 sequence: CASSPLAPAQETQYF. CDR3 bases: TGTGCCAGCTCACCCCTGGCGCCGGCACAAGAGACCCAGTACTTC. Full variable domain (remainder filled in from reference TRBV18 and TRBJ2-5): NAGVMQNPRHLVRRRGQEARLRCSPMKGHSHVYWYRQLPEEGLKFMVYLQKENIIDESGMPKERFSAEFPKEGPSILRIQQVVRGDSAAYFCASSPLAPAQETQYFGPGTRLLVL.

The chain carries TRBV7-9 and TRBJ1-1; D call uncertain. Deletions cut 3 bases from V and 1 base from J, with 12 bases between. Germline V gives CDR1 SEHNR, CDR2 FQNEAQ (reference sequence). The CDR3 has 15 residues. The CDR3 DNA follows: TGTGCCAGCAGCTTGGCGATTAACCCGAACACTGAAGCTTTCTTT. Protein: CASSLAINPNTEAFF.

The V and J genes are TRBV7-6 and TRBJ1-3; TRBD1 agrees at 8 bases. CDR1 and CDR2 from the germline V gene are SGHVS and FNYEAQ. V shed 0 bases, J shed 4 bases, and the junction held 11 bases outside the gene matches. The length of the CDR3 is 18 residues. The CDR3 DNA sequence: TGTGCCAGCAGCTTAGCGTCTACGCAGGGGGCGCCGGGAAACACCATATATTTT. It encodes CASSLASTQGAPGNTIYF. Full variable domain (remainder filled in from reference TRBV7-6 and TRBJ1-3): GAGVSQSPRYKVTKRGQDVALRCDPISGHVSLYWYRQALGQGPEFLTYFNYEAQQDKSGLPNDRFSAERPEGSISTLTIQRTEQRDSAMYRCASSLASTQGAPGNTIYFGEGSWLTVV.

The chain employs TRBV5-4 and TRBJ1-4, with TRBD1 identical over 8 bases. Germline V gives CDR1 SGHNT, CDR2 YYREEE (reference sequence). This CDR3 has 15 residues. The V segment lost 4 bases and the J segment 4 bases; nucleotides outside the gene matches: 6. As DNA, the CDR3 is TGTGCCAGCAGCCAGAGACAGGGGCTTAATGAAAAACTGTTTTTT. Encoded protein: CASSQRQGLNEKLFF.

This clone was recorded many times. The chain joins TRBV21-1 to TRBJ2-1; whether TRBD2, the table's D call, matches the DNA was not checked. TRBV21-1 is a documented pseudogene. CDR3 length equals 13 residues. DNA for the CDR3: TGTGCCAGCAGCAGAGGGTCCTACAATGAGCAGTTCTTC. It yields the protein CASSRGSYNEQFF.